The 10 T cell receptor beta chains listed next were all sequenced from one sample in a study of OX40 agonist ivuxolimab in advanced cancers. Measured with immunoSEQ multiplex PCR; TCRdb has only the in-frame clones, and not every one. The table lists approximately 21,000 clones, over 75% of them singletons, with 30% to 35% in the top ten. The sequences come from CD4+ or CD8+ T cells sorted from blood, collected in a trial of the OX40 agonist ivuxolimab. These receptors originate from an adult with an advanced solid tumor such as melanoma, head and neck, liver or kidney cancer.

V usage is TRBV11-1 and J usage is TRBJ1-6; D may be TRBD1 (6 bases). Trimming pared 8 bases from V and 2 bases from J, leaving 16 bases between. The CDR3 extends over 16 amino acids. Per the germline V gene, CDR1 is SGHAT and CDR2 is FQDESV (reference sequence). The CDR3 DNA reads TGTGCCAGCGGCAAATCCGGGACAACCTATAATTCACCCCTCCACTTT. Amino acid sequence: CASGKSGTTYNSPLHF.

This clone was detected once. The chain recombines TRBV7-8 with TRBJ2-7, with 10 bases aligning to TRBD2. The CDR3 length is 16 residues. In germline, CDR1 is SGHVS, CDR2 FQNEAQ. The ends lost 1 base at V and 0 bases at J; junction bases unmatched: 3. CDR3: CASSLELAGRSYEQYF. The CDR3 DNA reads as TGTGCCAGCAGCTTAGAACTAGCGGGACGCTCCTACGAGCAGTACTTC.

The V gene is TRBV28, the J gene TRBJ2-4, with D unclear. The germline V gene has CDR1 MDHEN and CDR2 SYDVKM. The V end lost 5 bases, the J end lost 0 bases, and 14 bases lay between the germline ends. The length of the CDR3 is 16 residues. The CDR3 DNA is TGTGCCAGCAGTCCCGGTAAGGACCTAGCCAAAAACATTCAGTACTTC. Translating gives CASSPGKDLAKNIQYF.

The V gene is TRBV19, the J gene TRBJ2-7; D gene ambiguous. V shed 0 bases and J shed 3 bases, with 6 bases lying between them. CDR3 length equals 13 residues. Germline CDR1 LNHDA, CDR2 SQIVND (reference sequence). CDR3: CASSIERSYEQYF. CDR3 nucleotides: TGTGCCAGTAGTATAGAACGGAGCTACGAGCAGTACTTC.

The chain is built from TRBV11-2 and TRBJ2-1, with a weak D call TRBD2 (6 bases). V gave up 2 bases and J gave up 8 bases, with 10 bases separating them. Germline lookup yields CDR1 SGHAT and CDR2 FQNNGV. CDR3 length: 13 amino acids. The CDR3 DNA reads TGTGCCAGCAGCTTACCCCCTAGCGATGAGCAGTTCTTC. This sequence encodes CASSLPPSDEQFF.

In nucleotides, the CDR3 is TGTGCCAGCGGCTATATGAGAGAGACCCAGTACTTC. Translation: CASGYMRETQYF. The chain couples TRBV6-5 to TRBJ2-5; D unresolved. CDR3 length: 12 residues. With 8 bases removed from V and 4 bases from J, the gap between germline ends came to 11 bases. Germline V gene sequence: CDR1 MNHEY, CDR2 SVGAGI.

The table lists this clone with a few counts. The V call is TRBV7-3, the J call TRBJ2-5; maybe TRBD2 (6 bases). Trimming removed 3 bases from V and 5 bases from J, with 16 bases in between. The CDR3 totals 15 residues. The V gene's germline CDR1 is SGHTA and CDR2 FQGTGA. CDR3 nucleotides: TGTGCCAGCAGCTTGTTCGGGAGCCCGGAGGAGACCCAGTACTTC. Translating it yields CASSLFGSPEETQYF. Filled out from reference TRBV7-3 and TRBJ2-5, the complete variable domain reads GAGVSQTPSNKVTEKGKYVELRCDPISGHTALYWYRQSLGQGPEFLIYFQGTGAADDSGLPNDRFFAVRPEGSVSTLKIQRTERGDSAVYLCASSLFGSPEETQYFGPGTRLLVL.

This clone was counted a single time. The rearrangement uses TRBV27 and TRBJ2-7; 9 nucleotides line up with TRBD1. The germline V gene encodes CDR1 MNHEY and CDR2 SMNVEV (reference sequence). CDR3 length: 14 amino acids. V dropped 6 bases and J dropped 6; count of bases not matched to a gene: 9. The CDR3 region has the DNA TGTGCCAGCAGCCGGGACAGGGTACCGGTCGAGCAGTACTTC. This codes for CASSRDRVPVEQYF.

The chain employs TRBV6-5 and TRBJ1-1; 8 bases line up with TRBD1. Germline CDR1 and CDR2: MNHEY and SVGAGI. With 6 bases clipped from V and 4 bases from J, the junction kept 7 bases outside the gene matches. The CDR3 is made up of 14 amino acids. Here the CDR3 DNA reads TGTGCCAGCAGAGCAGGGGGCTCGGTCACTGAAGCTTTCTTT. Its translation is CASRAGGSVTEAFF.

J is TRBJ1-5 and V is TRBV4-1; D ambiguous. Trimming pared 0 bases from V and 4 bases from J, leaving 10 bases between. CDR1 and CDR2 from the germline V gene are MGHRA and YSYEKL. The length of the CDR3 is 15 residues. In DNA, the CDR3 is TGCGCCAGCAGCCAAGATTTGGGAGGGAATCAGCCCCAGCATTTT. Its translation: CASSQDLGGNQPQHF.